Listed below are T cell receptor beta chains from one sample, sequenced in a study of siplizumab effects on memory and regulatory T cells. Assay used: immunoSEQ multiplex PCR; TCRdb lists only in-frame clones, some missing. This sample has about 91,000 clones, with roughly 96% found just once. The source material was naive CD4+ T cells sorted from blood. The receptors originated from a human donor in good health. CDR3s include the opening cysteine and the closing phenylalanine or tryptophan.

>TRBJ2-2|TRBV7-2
CASSSLSGYTGELFF
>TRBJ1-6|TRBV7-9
CASSFIGTGNSPLHF
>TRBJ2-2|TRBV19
CASSSGMSTGELFF
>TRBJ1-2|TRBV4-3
CASSQEAGGSGYTF
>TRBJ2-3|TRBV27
CASSLGGTPTDTQYF
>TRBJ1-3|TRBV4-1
CASSQEAGRSDTIYF
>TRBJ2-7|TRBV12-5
CASGLVWVWTGTIEQYF
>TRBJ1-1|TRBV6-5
CASSYRRGGRWTEAFF
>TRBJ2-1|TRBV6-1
CASSTNRVSYNEQFF
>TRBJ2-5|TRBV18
CASSPGLAGQETQYF
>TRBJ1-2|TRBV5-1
CASSATGGDGGYTF
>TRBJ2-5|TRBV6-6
CASSYDRTREAQYF
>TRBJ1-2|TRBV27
CASSSDRENGYGYTF
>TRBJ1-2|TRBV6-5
CASSYSMGSSGSYITF
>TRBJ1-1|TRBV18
CASSPLGGTEAFF
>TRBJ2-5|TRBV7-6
CASSLAGRGVGETQYF
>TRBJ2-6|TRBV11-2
CASSPRDRSYSGANVLTF